This TCR beta chain is drawn from a study of T cell repertoires in cytomegalovirus infection. TCRdb passed the reads through MiXCR, listing each CDR3 protein once. The table lists fewer than 200,000 distinct CDR3 sequences, about a fifth of them singletons. Turning to this clonotype: The antigen is undetermined.

Unmatched junction bases numbered 10, after V lost 5 bases and J lost 5 bases. The CDR3 covers 15 residues. Germline CDR1 and CDR2: SGHTA and FQGNSA. The sequenced sample was CD8+ T cells from cultured PBMCs, obtained from culture after CMV antigen stimulation. This TCR was sampled from a human donor in good health (CMV status not recorded). Some clones in this sample may be carry-over from other donors' samples. The chain employs TRBV7-2 and TRBJ2-5, with 8 bases aligning to TRBD2. CDR3 DNA: TGTGCCAGCAGCCCTGATTGGGCGGGGGGTGAGACCCAGTACTTC. Its protein product is CASSPDWAGGETQYF.